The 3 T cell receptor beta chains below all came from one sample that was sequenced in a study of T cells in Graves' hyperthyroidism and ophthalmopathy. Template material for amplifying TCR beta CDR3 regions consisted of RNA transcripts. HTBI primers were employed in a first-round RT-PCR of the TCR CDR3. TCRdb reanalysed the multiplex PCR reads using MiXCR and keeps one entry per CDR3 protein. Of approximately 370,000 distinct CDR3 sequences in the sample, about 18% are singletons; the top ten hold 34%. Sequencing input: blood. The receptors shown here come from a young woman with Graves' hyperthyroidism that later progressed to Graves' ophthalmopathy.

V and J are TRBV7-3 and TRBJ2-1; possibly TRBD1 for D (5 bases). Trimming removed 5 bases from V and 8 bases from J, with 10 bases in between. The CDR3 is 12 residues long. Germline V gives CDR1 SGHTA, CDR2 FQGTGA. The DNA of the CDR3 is TGTGCCAGCAGCGGGGCCCCCGATGAGCAGTTCTTC. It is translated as CASSGAPDEQFF.

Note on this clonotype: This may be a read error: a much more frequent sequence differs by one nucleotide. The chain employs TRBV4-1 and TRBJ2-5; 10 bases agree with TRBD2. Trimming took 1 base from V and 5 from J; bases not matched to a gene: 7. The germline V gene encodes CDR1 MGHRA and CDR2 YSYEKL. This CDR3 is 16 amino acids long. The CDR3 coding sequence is TGCGCCAGCAGCCAAGCTAGCGGGAGTGCGCAGGAGACCCAGTACTTC. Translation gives CASSQASGSAQETQYF.

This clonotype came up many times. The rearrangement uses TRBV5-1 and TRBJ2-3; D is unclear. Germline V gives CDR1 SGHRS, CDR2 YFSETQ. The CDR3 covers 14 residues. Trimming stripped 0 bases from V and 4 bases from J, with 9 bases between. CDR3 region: CASSLDPTPDTQYF. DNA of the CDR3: TGCGCCAGCAGCTTGGATCCCACCCCAGATACGCAGTATTTT.